Listed below are T cell receptor beta chains from one sample, sequenced in a study of T cell repertoires in cytomegalovirus infection. TCRdb fed the reads into MiXCR, producing one record per CDR3 protein. The sample consists of about 140,000 distinct CDR3 sequences, 5.5% to 7% of them appearing once. What was sequenced was PBMCs. The receptors come from a human donor in good health (CMV status not recorded). Some clones in this sample may be carry-over from other donors' samples. CDR3s include the opening cysteine and the closing phenylalanine or tryptophan. D genes are given only for firm matches. Part of the rows lack a size; the others show once, few, many or a class for expanded clones.

V gene,J gene,clone size,D gene,CDR3 DNA,CDR3 protein
TRBV5-1,TRBJ2-6,few,.,TGCGCCAGCAGCTTAAGAACACGCGCCGGGGCCAACGTCCTGACTTTC,CASSLRTRAGANVLTF
TRBV6-2/TRBV6-3,TRBJ1-3,many,.,TGTGCCAGCAAGCAGGGATCCGGAAACACCATATATTTT,CASKQGSGNTIYF
TRBV7-9,TRBJ1-1,many,TRBD1,TGTGCCAGCAGCTTCCAGGACAGGGGTCACACTGAAGCTTTCTTT,CASSFQDRGHTEAFF
TRBV20-1,TRBJ2-1,many,.,TGCAGTGCTAGATCACCCTCAGGGGACCGATACAATGAGCAGTTCTTC,CSARSPSGDRYNEQFF
TRBV11-2,TRBJ2-7,many,.,TGTGCCAGCAGCTCCCTGGGGGGTATCAACGAGCAGTACTTC,CASSSLGGINEQYF
TRBV6-2/TRBV6-3,TRBJ1-4,many,.,TGTGCCAGCAGTTTTCGGGGAAGCAATGAAAAACTGTTTTTT,CASSFRGSNEKLFF
TRBV7-8,TRBJ2-7,many,TRBD1,TGTGCCAGCAGCTCCAGACAGGGGGCCTTTTACGAGCAGTACTTC,CASSSRQGAFYEQYF
TRBV12-3/TRBV12-4,TRBJ2-7,.,.,TGTGCCAGCAGTCCGACCCCTGGACGGGACTCCTACGAGCAGTACTTC,CASSPTPGRDSYEQYF
TRBV12-3/TRBV12-4,TRBJ1-2,.,.,TGTGCCAGCAATACCGGCGCCTATGGCTACACCTTC,CASNTGAYGYTF
TRBV7-2,TRBJ1-6,many,TRBD1,TGTGCCAGCAGCTTCTCCCGGGACAGGGGTTCACCCCTCCACTTT,CASSFSRDRGSPLHF
TRBV20-1,TRBJ2-1,many,.,TGCAGTGCTAGAGCCCGGAGCGGGTGGAATGAGCAGTTCTTC,CSARARSGWNEQFF
TRBV20-1,TRBJ1-1,.,.,TGCAGTGCTAGAAGGGCCGCTGAAGCTTTCTTT,CSARRAAEAFF
TRBV2,TRBJ2-2,many,.,TGTGCCAGCAGTTTACAGGGATCCACCGGGGAGCTGTTTTTT,CASSLQGSTGELFF